These 13 T cell receptor beta chains were all obtained from the same sample, sequenced in a study of T cells in Graves' hyperthyroidism and ophthalmopathy. Using RNA transcripts as the source, TCR beta CDR3 regions were amplified. First-round RT-PCR with HTBI primers amplified the TCR CDR3 region. In TCRdb, the multiplex PCR reads were re-called with MiXCR into one record per CDR3 protein. The sample holds a few hundred thousand distinct CDR3 sequences, about 16% seen once. Sequenced: blood. All receptors derive from a woman in her twenties or thirties with Graves' ophthalmopathy.

This clonotype was counted a few times. The chain uses TRBV6-1 and TRBJ2-3; no clear D. Looked up from germline, CDR1 is MNHNS and CDR2 is SASEGT. The CDR3 consists of 14 residues. V lost 5 bases, J lost 1 base, and 10 bases lay in between. For the CDR3, the DNA is TGTGCCAGCAGTTTCCAGGACGGCACAGATACGCAGTATTTT. Encoded protein: CASSFQDGTDTQYF.

The table lists this clonotype with many counts. A read error may account for a junction end that differs from germline. The genes are TRBV5-1 and TRBJ2-7; TRBD1 matches at 8 bases. The CDR3 contains 14 residues. Per germline, CDR1 SGHRS and CDR2 YFSETQ. CDR3 sequence reads: CASSLRTGLDEQCF. CDR3 nucleotide sequence: TGCGCCAGCAGCCTACGGACAGGGTTGGACGAGCAGTGCTTC.

The chain links TRBV6-1 to TRBJ1-6, with 7 bases fitting TRBD1. The CDR3 consists of 14 residues. The germline CDR1 and CDR2 sequences are MNHNS and SASEGT. V shed 4 bases and J 10 bases; nucleotides not matched to a gene: 7. Here the CDR3 reads CASSAGGRLSPLHF. DNA of the CDR3: TGTGCCAGCAGTGCAGGGGGGCGCCTGTCACCCCTCCACTTT.

This clonotype has more than one count but fewer than ten. V usage is TRBV7-2 and J usage is TRBJ2-1; weak D call: TRBD2 (5 bases). The CDR3 runs 17 residues. Trimming stripped 2 bases from V and 0 bases from J, with 14 bases between. CDR1 SGHTA and CDR2 FQGNSA come from the germline V gene. CDR3 DNA: TGTGCCAGCAGCTTAAATGGGAGACGGAGCTCCTACAATGAGCAGTTCTTC. Amino acids: CASSLNGRRSSYNEQFF. The whole variable domain, remainder taken from reference TRBV7-2 and TRBJ2-1, is GAGVSQSPSNKVTEKGKDVELRCDPISGHTALYWYRQSLGQGLEFLIYFQGNSAPDKSGLPSDRFSAERTGGSVSTLTIQRTQQEDSAVYLCASSLNGRRSSYNEQFFGPGTRLTVL.

This clonotype was seen ten or more times. The genes are TRBV27 and TRBJ2-7; TRBD1 aligns across 7 bases. The CDR3 extends over 15 amino acids. V was pared by 5 bases and J by 7 bases, with 14 bases of the junction left unmatched. Germline V gives CDR1 MNHEY, CDR2 SMNVEV (reference sequence). The CDR3 bases are TGTGCCAGCAGTGATCCATACAGGGGCCAGGGGGAGCAGTACTTC. Residues: CASSDPYRGQGEQYF.

This chain connects TRBV6-5 to TRBJ1-4, with 7 bases identical to TRBD1. Germline V gives CDR1 MNHEY, CDR2 SVGAGI. The V segment lost 4 bases and the J segment 7 bases; nucleotides outside the gene matches: 6. The CDR3 sequence is 14 residues long. The CDR3 sequence is CASSSRDSFEKLFF. The CDR3 bases are TGTGCCAGCAGTTCCCGGGACAGTTTTGAAAAACTGTTTTTT.

This clonotype was recorded a few times. The V call is TRBV7-9, the J call TRBJ2-2, with TRBD2 matching 7 bases. V shed 7 bases, J shed 2 bases, and the junction held 16 bases outside the gene matches. CDR1 SEHNR and CDR2 FQNEAQ come from the germline V gene (reference sequence). The CDR3 is 18 amino acids. CDR3 nucleotide sequence: TGTGCCAGCAACCTTGAGTGGCGGGAGACCTCAAACACCGGGGAGCTGTTTTTT. Its translation: CASNLEWRETSNTGELFF.

This chain joins TRBV6-2 or TRBV6-3 and TRBJ2-2; TRBD2 is a possible D gene (5 bases). The CDR3 has 14 amino acids. Germline V gene data show CDR1 as MNHEY and CDR2 as SVGEGT. Trimming removed 3 bases at V and 4 bases at J, with 9 bases between. The CDR3 sequence is CASSYLTTTGELFF. CDR3 DNA sequence: TGTGCCAGCAGTTATTTGACTACCACCGGGGAGCTGTTTTTT.

The table lists this clonotype with many counts. In nucleotides, the CDR3 is TGTGCCAGCAGAAAAGGTCCCTCACAAGAGGGGTACCAGTACTTC. Translating gives CASRKGPSQEGYQYF. The chain links TRBV28 to TRBJ2-5; D tentatively reads TRBD1 or TRBD2 (5 bases each). Germline CDR1 is MDHEN and CDR2 is SYDVKM. The CDR3 consists of 15 residues. V was cut by 6 bases and J by 10 bases, with 24 bases left in between.

This clonotype was recorded at least ten times. This chain uses TRBV28 with TRBJ1-2, with a weak D call TRBD1 (6 bases). The V gene lost 3 bases and the J gene lost 8 bases, with 16 bases spanning the gap. The germline V gene has CDR1 MDHEN and CDR2 SYDVKM. The CDR3 length is 14 residues. The CDR3: CASSFGQGRGGYTF. CDR3 nucleotides: TGTGCCAGCAGTTTCGGGCAGGGGAGAGGCGGCTACACCTTC.

At least ten counts were recorded for this clonotype. The rearrangement joins TRBV12-3 or TRBV12-4 to TRBJ2-1, with 8 bases matching TRBD2. The junction had 9 bases not matched to a gene; V was cut back by 4 bases and J by 4 bases. This CDR3 contains 16 residues. This CDR3 reads CASSSPTSVAYNEQFF. In DNA form, the CDR3 reads TGTGCCAGCAGTTCTCCGACTAGCGTCGCGTACAATGAGCAGTTCTTC.

The chain is built from TRBV5-1 and TRBJ2-2, with 7 bases lining up with TRBD2. The CDR3 has 11 amino acids. V shed 10 bases and J 5 bases; nucleotides not matched to a gene: 2. Germline CDR1 is SGHRS and CDR2 is YFSETQ. The CDR3 reads CASGGTGELFF. The CDR3 DNA reads TGCGCCTCCGGGGGGACCGGGGAGCTGTTTTTT.

In this sample, this clonotype turned up a few times. This chain connects TRBV28 to TRBJ2-6; TRBD2 might be the D (5 bases). The V end was cut by 2 bases, the J end by 1 base, with 15 bases between. CDR1 and CDR2 from the germline V gene are MDHEN and SYDVKM. There are 18 residues in the CDR3. Here the CDR3 reads CASSLKEGAPSGANVLTF. CDR3 nucleotide sequence: TGTGCCAGCAGTTTAAAAGAGGGTGCTCCGTCTGGGGCCAACGTCCTGACTTTC.